This T cell receptor beta chain was recovered during a study of T cell repertoires in cytomegalovirus infection. CDR3 length equals 15 residues. The germline V and J ends were trimmed by 4 bases and 0 bases, with 13 bases remaining between them. Germline V gene sequence: CDR1 LNHDA, CDR2 SQIVND (reference sequence). TCRdb re-analysed the reads in MiXCR, keeping a single row per CDR3 protein. The sample records approximately 320,000 distinct CDR3 sequences, roughly 9.5% being singletons. The sequenced sample was PBMCs. V gene TRBV19 combines with J gene TRBJ2-7; tentatively, D is TRBD1 (6 bases). This clonotype was obtained from a human donor in good health (CMV status not recorded). Some clones in this sample may be carry-over from other donors' samples. CDR3 DNA sequence: TGTGCCAGTAGTAGGACAGATGGAAGCTCCTACGAGCAGTACTTC. Translating it yields CASSRTDGSSYEQYF.